A selection of T cell receptor beta chains follows, all from one sample in a study of blood T cells in healthy people across ages. Using its own MiXCR run on the 5' RACE reads, TCRdb lists one record per CDR3 protein. Among about 1.4 million distinct CDR3 sequences listed, approximately 63% were seen once. Sequencing input: blood. The receptors shown here come from a young man in good health. Both conserved end residues are part of each CDR3. A D gene is named only where the DNA matches it firmly. Size is stated for part of the rows, as once, few or many counts, or as a class when the clone is expanded.

DNA: TGTGCCAGCAGGCCGGGACAGGGATACACGGAGACCCAGTACTTC
CDR3: CASRPGQGYTETQYF
D: TRBD1
J: TRBJ2-5
V: TRBV28
size: .

DNA: TGCAGTGCTAGAGATCAGTGGGTCTCCCACGAGCAGTACTTC
CDR3: CSARDQWVSHEQYF
D: .
J: TRBJ2-7
V: TRBV20-1
size: .

DNA: TGCGCCAGCAGCCACCCTGGGGAGGGGTGGGGGTCCTACGAGCAGTACTTC
CDR3: CASSHPGEGWGSYEQYF
D: TRBD2
J: TRBJ2-7
V: TRBV4-1
size: .

DNA: TGTGCCATCAGCCAGTCCTACGAGCAGTACTTC
CDR3: CAISQSYEQYF
D: .
J: TRBJ2-7
V: TRBV10-3
size: few

DNA: TGCGCCAGCAGCCAAGATAAGTATTACAATGAGCAGTACTTC
CDR3: CASSQDKYYNEQYF
D: .
J: TRBJ2-5
V: TRBV4-3
size: .

DNA: TGCGCCAGCAGCCAAGTGCCTACTAGCGGGAGAGTGCTCGAGCAGTACTTC
CDR3: CASSQVPTSGRVLEQYF
D: TRBD2
J: TRBJ2-7
V: TRBV4-1
size: many

DNA: TGTGCCAGCAGTGAAAGGCTAGACAATGAGCAGTTCTTC
CDR3: CASSERLDNEQFF
D: .
J: TRBJ2-1
V: TRBV25-1
size: .

DNA: TGTGCCAGCAGGGGACCTAGCAAAGGCACAGATACGCAGTATTTT
CDR3: CASRGPSKGTDTQYF
D: .
J: TRBJ2-3
V: TRBV6-1
size: .

DNA: TGTGCCAGCAGACCGGGACCTCAGGACAATGAGCAGTTCTTC
CDR3: CASRPGPQDNEQFF
D: .
J: TRBJ2-1
V: TRBV12-3/TRBV12-4
size: .

DNA: TGTGCCAGCAGTGAACCGGCCTCGCACCAAGAGACCCAGTACTTC
CDR3: CASSEPASHQETQYF
D: .
J: TRBJ2-5
V: TRBV25-1
size: few

DNA: TGTGCCAGCAGCCAAGAAGCAGGGCGGGGGGGTTTCCAAGAGACCCAGTACTTC
CDR3: CASSQEAGRGGFQETQYF
D: TRBD2
J: TRBJ2-5
V: TRBV4-2
size: .

DNA: TGTGCCAGCAGCTTAACCCGACAACCCCAGGGGGAGCCTTATGGCTACACCTTC
CDR3: CASSLTRQPQGEPYGYTF
D: TRBD1
J: TRBJ1-2
V: TRBV7-9
size: once

DNA: TGCAGCGTTGAAGCGGAGGAGGGTGAGCAGTTCTTC
CDR3: CSVEAEEGEQFF
D: .
J: TRBJ2-1
V: TRBV29-1
size: .

DNA: TGTGCCATCAGTGAGTCGATACAGGGGGCTCAGAGTGAGCAGTTCTTC
CDR3: CAISESIQGAQSEQFF
D: TRBD1
J: TRBJ2-1
V: TRBV10-3
size: .

DNA: TGTGCCAGCAGCCTTACAGACAATCAGCCCCAGCATTTT
CDR3: CASSLTDNQPQHF
D: .
J: TRBJ1-5
V: TRBV9
size: .

DNA: TGCGCCAGCAGCCAAGAGGGACGGACTCAAGAGACCCAGTACTTC
CDR3: CASSQEGRTQETQYF
D: .
J: TRBJ2-5
V: TRBV4-1
size: .

DNA: TGTGCCAGCAGTACCAGCGTGGTAGGGGCCAACGTCCTGACTTTC
CDR3: CASSTSVVGANVLTF
D: .
J: TRBJ2-6
V: TRBV6-5
size: .

DNA: TGTGCCGGCCTATCCTCGTTTGACAATTACTACGAGCAGTACTTC
CDR3: CAGLSSFDNYYEQYF
D: .
J: TRBJ2-7
V: TRBV6-5
size: few

DNA: TGCGCCAGCAGCCAAGCATCGGACTCGGGGTACGAGCAGTACTTC
CDR3: CASSQASDSGYEQYF
D: .
J: TRBJ2-7
V: TRBV4-1
size: .

DNA: TGTGCCAGCGGGGACCCGGAGGGCGAGCAGTACTTC
CDR3: CASGDPEGEQYF
D: .
J: TRBJ2-7
V: TRBV5-5
size: .

DNA: TGTGCCAGCAGCTCAAGGGACCAGAGTTCTGTGGAGACCCAGTACTTC
CDR3: CASSSRDQSSVETQYF
D: .
J: TRBJ2-5
V: TRBV7-9
size: .

DNA: TGTGCCAGCAGTTACGGCAGGCAGGCCGGGGAGCTGTTTTTT
CDR3: CASSYGRQAGELFF
D: .
J: TRBJ2-2
V: TRBV6-5
size: .

DNA: TGTGCCAGCAGTCGACCCCGACTAGCCGCGCAGTATTTT
CDR3: CASSRPRLAAQYF
D: TRBD2
J: TRBJ2-3
V: TRBV6-5
size: .

DNA: TGTGCCAGCAGCAAACTAGCAGATACGCAGTATTTT
CDR3: CASSKLADTQYF
D: .
J: TRBJ2-3
V: TRBV11-2
size: .

DNA: TGCAGTGCTAGAGATCCTCTTAGCGGGGGACGCGAGCAGTACTTC
CDR3: CSARDPLSGGREQYF
D: TRBD2
J: TRBJ2-7
V: TRBV20-1
size: .

DNA: TGCGCCAGCAGCCAAGATCCTAGAAGTCAAGAGACCCAGTACTTC
CDR3: CASSQDPRSQETQYF
D: .
J: TRBJ2-5
V: TRBV4-3
size: .

DNA: TGTGCCAGCAGTTACCCCGGGTTGAGCTCCTACAATGAGCAGTTCTTC
CDR3: CASSYPGLSSYNEQFF
D: .
J: TRBJ2-1
V: TRBV6-2/TRBV6-3
size: .

DNA: TGTGCCAGCAGTTTAGGGGCAGGAAAAACCTACTATGGCTACACCTTC
CDR3: CASSLGAGKTYYGYTF
D: .
J: TRBJ1-2
V: TRBV27
size: .

DNA: TGTGCCGGCAGTGAATTGCGCGGGGGGATCACAGATACGCAGTATTTT
CDR3: CAGSELRGGITDTQYF
D: TRBD2
J: TRBJ2-3
V: TRBV25-1
size: .

DNA: TGCGCCAGCAGAGGACAGGGGATGAACGAGCAGTACTTC
CDR3: CASRGQGMNEQYF
D: TRBD1
J: TRBJ2-7
V: TRBV10-2
size: .

DNA: TGCAGCGTCCGGGACAGGGGGCAAAAACTGTTTTTT
CDR3: CSVRDRGQKLFF
D: TRBD1
J: TRBJ1-4
V: TRBV29-1
size: .

DNA: TGCAGCGAAGGGGAGATAGATACGCTGTATTTT
CDR3: CSEGEIDTLYF
D: .
J: TRBJ2-3
V: TRBV29-1
size: .

DNA: TGTGCCAGCAGTTACAGCGGGAGGGTCTGGGATGAGCAGTTCTTC
CDR3: CASSYSGRVWDEQFF
D: TRBD2
J: TRBJ2-1
V: TRBV6-5
size: .

DNA: TGTGCCAGCAGTTTGGAAAGGAGCAATCAGCCCCAGCATTTT
CDR3: CASSLERSNQPQHF
D: .
J: TRBJ1-5
V: TRBV27
size: .

DNA: TGCGCCAGCAGAGAGGACGGCTACAATCAGCCCCAGCATTTT
CDR3: CASREDGYNQPQHF
D: .
J: TRBJ1-5
V: TRBV10-2
size: .

DNA: TGTGCCAGCAGTTCCTCAGACAGCTACGAGCAGTACTTC
CDR3: CASSSSDSYEQYF
D: .
J: TRBJ2-7
V: TRBV12-3/TRBV12-4
size: many

DNA: TGTGCCAGCAGCCCACCGGGACTCCAATACAATGAGCAGTTCTTC
CDR3: CASSPPGLQYNEQFF
D: .
J: TRBJ2-1
V: TRBV7-2
size: once

DNA: TGTGCCAGCAGCCCAGCTGGAGAGGCATATAATTCACCCCTCCACTTT
CDR3: CASSPAGEAYNSPLHF
D: .
J: TRBJ1-6
V: TRBV4-2
size: .

DNA: TGTGCCAGCTACCCTCGTAGGAGTTTTCTTTTGGATACGCAGTATTTT
CDR3: CASYPRRSFLLDTQYF
D: .
J: TRBJ2-3
V: TRBV7-9
size: .

DNA: TGCAGTGCTAGAGATAATGCCCGGGGCTACGAGCAGTACTTC
CDR3: CSARDNARGYEQYF
D: .
J: TRBJ2-7
V: TRBV20-1
size: .

DNA: TGTGCCAGCAGTTTATACCCTATTAGGACTAGCGGGGACAATGAGCAGTTCTTC
CDR3: CASSLYPIRTSGDNEQFF
D: TRBD2
J: TRBJ2-1
V: TRBV27
size: once

DNA: TGTGCCATCAGTGAGTCATGGGAGACCCAGTACTTC
CDR3: CAISESWETQYF
D: .
J: TRBJ2-5
V: TRBV10-3
size: few

DNA: TGCAGCGTTGTGGAGACAGGGGGTTTTAACACTGAAGCTTTCTTT
CDR3: CSVVETGGFNTEAFF
D: TRBD1
J: TRBJ1-1
V: TRBV29-1
size: few

DNA: TGTGCCAGCAGCTCAATTCTACAGGGAACAACTGAAGCTTTCTTT
CDR3: CASSSILQGTTEAFF
D: .
J: TRBJ1-1
V: TRBV7-9
size: .

DNA: TGTGCCAGCAGTGGGGGACAGATCTATGGCTACACCTTC
CDR3: CASSGGQIYGYTF
D: TRBD1
J: TRBJ1-2
V: TRBV6-1
size: .

DNA: TGTGCCAGCAGCCTGGCCCCTAATGGCTACACCTTC
CDR3: CASSLAPNGYTF
D: .
J: TRBJ1-2
V: TRBV7-9
size: .

DNA: TGCAGTGCTCCCCGGGGACAGGCTCTCTACAATGAGCAGTTCTTC
CDR3: CSAPRGQALYNEQFF
D: TRBD1
J: TRBJ2-1
V: TRBV20-1
size: once

DNA: TGTGCCAGCAGCTTAGCGCGGTCAGGGCTAGGTCAGCCCCAGCATTTT
CDR3: CASSLARSGLGQPQHF
D: .
J: TRBJ1-5
V: TRBV7-2
size: .

DNA: TGTGCCGGCAGTCGCCGGGACAGGGACTACGAGCAGTACTTC
CDR3: CAGSRRDRDYEQYF
D: TRBD1
J: TRBJ2-7
V: TRBV28
size: once

DNA: TGCGCCAGCAGCCTATCCTACATGTATAATGAGCAGTTCTTC
CDR3: CASSLSYMYNEQFF
D: .
J: TRBJ2-1
V: TRBV5-1
size: few

DNA: TGCGCCAGCAGCGAAGGGGTGGGTCCCTACAATGAGCAGTTCTTC
CDR3: CASSEGVGPYNEQFF
D: .
J: TRBJ2-1
V: TRBV4-1
size: .

DNA: TGTGCCAGCAGCTTAGGACAGTCACAACTCTATGGCTACACCTTC
CDR3: CASSLGQSQLYGYTF
D: .
J: TRBJ1-2
V: TRBV6-6
size: .

DNA: TGTGCCACCAGCAGAGTCCTACTTGGCGAAGATACGCAGTATTTT
CDR3: CATSRVLLGEDTQYF
D: .
J: TRBJ2-3
V: TRBV15
size: few

DNA: TGCGCCAGCAGCCTTACTAGCCTTGAGCAGTTCTTC
CDR3: CASSLTSLEQFF
D: .
J: TRBJ2-1
V: TRBV5-1
size: .

DNA: TGTGCCAGCAAAACGGCGGGTGGGGCCAACGTCCTGACTTTC
CDR3: CASKTAGGANVLTF
D: .
J: TRBJ2-6
V: TRBV28
size: .